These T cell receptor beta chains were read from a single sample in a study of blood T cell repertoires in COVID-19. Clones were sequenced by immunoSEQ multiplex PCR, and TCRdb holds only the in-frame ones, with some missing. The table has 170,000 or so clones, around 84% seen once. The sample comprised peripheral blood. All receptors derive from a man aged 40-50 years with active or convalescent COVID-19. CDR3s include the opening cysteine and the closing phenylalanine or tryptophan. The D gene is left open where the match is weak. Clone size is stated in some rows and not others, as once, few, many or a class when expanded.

CDR3 protein: CASRGDIGNNEQFF; CDR3 DNA: TGTGCCAGCAGGGGGGACATAGGTAACAATGAGCAGTTCTTC; clone size: -; D gene: -; J gene: TRBJ2-1; V gene: TRBV6-5
CDR3 protein: CASSRGTGGLGSNQPQHF; CDR3 DNA: TGTGCCAGCAGCCGAGGGACAGGGGGTTTGGGGAGCAATCAGCCCCAGCATTTT; clone size: -; D gene: TRBD1; J gene: TRBJ1-5; V gene: TRBV28
CDR3 protein: CATSRGVGEEVEAFF; CDR3 DNA: TGTGCCACCAGCAGAGGGGTTGGGGAGGAGGTTGAAGCTTTCTTT; clone size: -; D gene: -; J gene: TRBJ1-1; V gene: TRBV15
CDR3 protein: CAWRVGGQGANTEAFF; CDR3 DNA: TGTGCCTGGAGGGTAGGGGGACAGGGGGCAAACACTGAAGCTTTCTTT; clone size: -; D gene: TRBD1; J gene: TRBJ1-1; V gene: TRBV30
CDR3 protein: CASSPGTGRGYTF; CDR3 DNA: TGTGCCAGCAGTCCCGGGACAGGGCGCGGCTACACCTTC; clone size: -; D gene: TRBD1; J gene: TRBJ1-2; V gene: TRBV12-3/TRBV12-4
CDR3 protein: CAISPGQLDEQYF; CDR3 DNA: TGTGCCATCAGTCCGGGACAACTGGACGAGCAGTACTTC; clone size: -; D gene: -; J gene: TRBJ2-7; V gene: TRBV10-3
CDR3 protein: CASSLAPSSGNTIYF; CDR3 DNA: TGCGCCAGCAGCTTGGCCCCCTCCTCTGGAAACACCATATATTTT; clone size: -; D gene: -; J gene: TRBJ1-3; V gene: TRBV5-1
CDR3 protein: CASSKLRDITEAFF; CDR3 DNA: TGTGCCAGCAGTAAACTCCGGGACATCACTGAAGCTTTCTTT; clone size: -; D gene: -; J gene: TRBJ1-1; V gene: TRBV6-6
CDR3 protein: CASSEYLGRGDTQYF; CDR3 DNA: TGTGCCAGCAGTGAATATTTGGGGCGAGGAGATACGCAGTATTTT; clone size: once; D gene: -; J gene: TRBJ2-3; V gene: TRBV25-1
CDR3 protein: CASSSSGDRHTLHF; CDR3 DNA: TGTGCCAGCAGCTCCTCTGGGGACAGGCACACCCTCCACTTT; clone size: -; D gene: TRBD1; J gene: TRBJ1-6; V gene: TRBV28
CDR3 protein: CASSMVEDTQYF; CDR3 DNA: TGCGCCAGCAGTATGGTGGAGGATACGCAGTATTTT; clone size: -; D gene: -; J gene: TRBJ2-3; V gene: TRBV10-1
CDR3 protein: CASSQSIGTEYATNEKLFF; CDR3 DNA: TGTGCCAGCAGCCAATCGATTGGGACAGAGTATGCAACTAATGAAAAACTGTTTTTT; clone size: -; D gene: TRBD1; J gene: TRBJ1-4; V gene: TRBV16
CDR3 protein: CASSLKTRASYNEQFF; CDR3 DNA: TGTGCCAGCAGCTTGAAAACTAGGGCCTCCTACAATGAGCAGTTCTTC; clone size: once; D gene: -; J gene: TRBJ2-1; V gene: TRBV7-2
CDR3 protein: CAWRPANEKLFF; CDR3 DNA: TGTGCCTGGAGGCCGGCTAATGAAAAACTGTTTTTT; clone size: -; D gene: -; J gene: TRBJ1-4; V gene: TRBV30
CDR3 protein: CASSQPGLASSYNEQFF; CDR3 DNA: TGCGCCAGCAGCCAACCCGGACTGGCGAGCTCCTACAATGAGCAGTTCTTC; clone size: -; D gene: -; J gene: TRBJ2-1; V gene: TRBV4-3
CDR3 protein: CAWSAGRGQTQYF; CDR3 DNA: TGTGCCTGGAGTGCGGGCAGGGGTCAGACCCAGTACTTC; clone size: -; D gene: -; J gene: TRBJ2-5; V gene: TRBV30
CDR3 protein: CAWRQGSAMAAYTF; CDR3 DNA: TGTGCCTGGAGGCAGGGGTCGGCAATGGCGGCCTACACCTTC; clone size: -; D gene: -; J gene: TRBJ1-2; V gene: TRBV30
CDR3 protein: CASSHWDRGTNEQFF; CDR3 DNA: TGCGCCAGCAGCCACTGGGACAGGGGTACGAATGAGCAGTTCTTC; clone size: once; D gene: TRBD1; J gene: TRBJ2-1; V gene: TRBV4-1
CDR3 protein: CASSLVVGAGTEAFF; CDR3 DNA: TGTGCCAGCAGCTTGGTGGTGGGGGCAGGAACTGAAGCTTTCTTT; clone size: -; D gene: -; J gene: TRBJ1-1; V gene: TRBV5-8
CDR3 protein: CASSMGSSTEAFF; CDR3 DNA: TGTGCCAGTAGTATGGGCAGCAGCACTGAAGCTTTCTTT; clone size: -; D gene: -; J gene: TRBJ1-1; V gene: TRBV19
CDR3 protein: CASSLGRNTLAFF; CDR3 DNA: TGTGCCAGCAGCTTAGGGCGGAATACTTTAGCTTTCTTT; clone size: -; D gene: -; J gene: TRBJ1-1; V gene: TRBV11-2
CDR3 protein: CASSLTSGSEETQYF; CDR3 DNA: TGCGCCAGCAGCCTGACTAGCGGGTCTGAAGAGACCCAGTACTTC; clone size: -; D gene: TRBD2; J gene: TRBJ2-5; V gene: TRBV5-1
CDR3 protein: CASSSAGTNYGYTF; CDR3 DNA: TGCGCCAGCAGCTCGGCGGGAACTAACTATGGCTACACCTTC; clone size: -; D gene: -; J gene: TRBJ1-2; V gene: TRBV5-1
CDR3 protein: CASSQVFSVSYNEQFF; CDR3 DNA: TGTGCCAGCAGCCAAGTTTTTAGCGTCTCCTACAATGAGCAGTTCTTC; clone size: -; D gene: -; J gene: TRBJ2-1; V gene: TRBV3-1/TRBV3-2
CDR3 protein: CASSFGTGLNEQFF; CDR3 DNA: TGTGCCAGCAGCTTCGGGACAGGGTTGAATGAGCAGTTCTTC; clone size: -; D gene: TRBD1; J gene: TRBJ2-1; V gene: TRBV11-3
CDR3 protein: CASIPMDYLYEQYF; CDR3 DNA: TGTGCCAGCATCCCCATGGACTACCTCTACGAGCAGTACTTC; clone size: -; D gene: -; J gene: TRBJ2-7; V gene: TRBV6-5
CDR3 protein: CASSPGTGREAFF; CDR3 DNA: TGCGCCAGCAGCCCCGGGACAGGACGGGAAGCTTTCTTT; clone size: -; D gene: TRBD1; J gene: TRBJ1-1; V gene: TRBV5-1
CDR3 protein: CASSYGRSKRETQYF; CDR3 DNA: TGTGCCAGCAGTTACGGCAGGTCAAAGCGGGAGACCCAGTACTTC; clone size: -; D gene: -; J gene: TRBJ2-5; V gene: TRBV6-5
CDR3 protein: CASKENSPLHF; CDR3 DNA: TGTGCCAGCAAGGAGAATTCACCCCTCCACTTT; clone size: -; D gene: -; J gene: TRBJ1-6; V gene: TRBV28
CDR3 protein: CASSLGSGSTDTQYF; CDR3 DNA: TGTGCCAGCAGCTTGGGTTCGGGGAGCACAGATACGCAGTATTTT; clone size: -; D gene: -; J gene: TRBJ2-3; V gene: TRBV5-8
CDR3 protein: CASSEGRQGWTGELFF; CDR3 DNA: TGTGCCAGCAGTGAGGGAAGGCAGGGATGGACCGGGGAGCTGTTTTTT; clone size: few; D gene: -; J gene: TRBJ2-2; V gene: TRBV6-1
CDR3 protein: CASSALQGKHETQYF; CDR3 DNA: TGTGCTAGCAGCGCCCTCCAGGGAAAGCATGAGACCCAGTACTTC; clone size: -; D gene: -; J gene: TRBJ2-5; V gene: TRBV7-7
CDR3 protein: CASSSGQLSGANVLTF; CDR3 DNA: TGTGCCAGCAGTTCCGGACAGCTCTCTGGGGCCAACGTCCTGACTTTC; clone size: -; D gene: -; J gene: TRBJ2-6; V gene: TRBV6-5
CDR3 protein: CASYDRSGAGGAEAFF; CDR3 DNA: TGTGCCAGTTACGACCGTTCAGGGGCTGGAGGTGCTGAAGCTTTCTTT; clone size: -; D gene: -; J gene: TRBJ1-1; V gene: TRBV19
CDR3 protein: CALPGWGGPTGELFF; CDR3 DNA: TGTGCCCTACCCGGGTGGGGGGGCCCCACCGGGGAGCTGTTTTTT; clone size: -; D gene: -; J gene: TRBJ2-2; V gene: TRBV5-5
CDR3 protein: CASSQGINQPQHF; CDR3 DNA: TGTGCCAGCAGCCAAGGTATAAATCAGCCCCAGCATTTT; clone size: -; D gene: -; J gene: TRBJ1-5; V gene: TRBV3-1/TRBV3-2
CDR3 protein: CATSRADSKNQPQHF; CDR3 DNA: TGTGCCACCAGCAGAGCGGACAGCAAAAATCAGCCCCAGCATTTT; clone size: -; D gene: -; J gene: TRBJ1-5; V gene: TRBV15
CDR3 protein: CATSRDPGTGGYEQYF; CDR3 DNA: TGTGCCACCAGCAGAGATCCTGGGACAGGGGGGTACGAGCAGTACTTC; clone size: -; D gene: TRBD1; J gene: TRBJ2-7; V gene: TRBV15
CDR3 protein: CASRPIRVANTGELFF; CDR3 DNA: TGTGCCAGCAGACCGATCAGGGTGGCGAACACCGGGGAGCTGTTTTTT; clone size: few; D gene: -; J gene: TRBJ2-2; V gene: TRBV28
CDR3 protein: CASSGGYEQYF; CDR3 DNA: TGTGCCAGCAGCGGGGGATACGAGCAGTACTTC; clone size: -; D gene: -; J gene: TRBJ2-7; V gene: TRBV27
CDR3 protein: CASSGTGATDTQYF; CDR3 DNA: TGTGCCAGCAGCGGGACAGGTGCCACAGATACGCAGTATTTT; clone size: -; D gene: TRBD1; J gene: TRBJ2-3; V gene: TRBV11-3
CDR3 protein: CASSQSGQGAQDGYTF; CDR3 DNA: TGTGCCAGCAGCCAATCCGGACAGGGGGCGCAGGATGGCTACACCTTC; clone size: once; D gene: TRBD1; J gene: TRBJ1-2; V gene: TRBV3-1/TRBV3-2
CDR3 protein: CASSQDLGGVGANVLTF; CDR3 DNA: TGCGCCAGCAGCCAAGATCTCGGAGGGGTGGGGGCCAACGTCCTGACTTTC; clone size: -; D gene: -; J gene: TRBJ2-6; V gene: TRBV4-3
CDR3 protein: CASRGAAYEQYF; CDR3 DNA: TGTGCCAGCAGGGGGGCGGCCTACGAGCAGTACTTC; clone size: few; D gene: -; J gene: TRBJ2-7; V gene: TRBV6-6
CDR3 protein: CASRQGGGNQPQHF; CDR3 DNA: TGTGCCAGCAGACAAGGAGGGGGCAATCAGCCCCAGCATTTT; clone size: -; D gene: -; J gene: TRBJ1-5; V gene: TRBV7-9
CDR3 protein: CASSLGAGGQPQHF; CDR3 DNA: TGTGCCAGCAGCCTCGGGGCCGGGGGACAGCCCCAGCATTTT; clone size: -; D gene: -; J gene: TRBJ1-5; V gene: TRBV7-9
CDR3 protein: CASGWTVTGELFF; CDR3 DNA: TGCGCCAGCGGCTGGACAGTCACCGGGGAGCTGTTTTTT; clone size: -; D gene: -; J gene: TRBJ2-2; V gene: TRBV5-1
CDR3 protein: CASSHSAGGLFSDTGELFF; CDR3 DNA: TGTGCCAGCAGCCATAGTGCGGGGGGGCTGTTTTCGGACACCGGGGAGCTGTTTTTT; clone size: once; D gene: TRBD2; J gene: TRBJ2-2; V gene: TRBV3-1/TRBV3-2
CDR3 protein: CASLRGINEKLFF; CDR3 DNA: TGTGCCAGCCTCCGGGGGATTAATGAAAAACTGTTTTTT; clone size: -; D gene: -; J gene: TRBJ1-4; V gene: TRBV12-3/TRBV12-4
CDR3 protein: CASTQGVGTEAFF; CDR3 DNA: TGTGCCAGCACCCAAGGGGTCGGGACTGAAGCTTTCTTT; clone size: -; D gene: -; J gene: TRBJ1-1; V gene: TRBV6-5
CDR3 protein: CASSLQGFYEQYF; CDR3 DNA: TGTGCCAGCAGTTTGCAGGGTTTCTACGAGCAGTACTTC; clone size: -; D gene: -; J gene: TRBJ2-7; V gene: TRBV27
CDR3 protein: CASSYSGGGDTQYF; CDR3 DNA: TGTGCCAGCAGCTATAGCGGGGGAGGAGATACGCAGTATTTT; clone size: -; D gene: TRBD2; J gene: TRBJ2-3; V gene: TRBV7-3
CDR3 protein: CASSITTAGYTF; CDR3 DNA: TGTGCCAGCAGCATAACGACAGCTGGCTACACCTTC; clone size: once; D gene: -; J gene: TRBJ1-2; V gene: TRBV5-6
CDR3 protein: CASSVLRSGLADSYNEQFF; CDR3 DNA: TGTGCCAGTAGCGTACTCCGATCTGGACTAGCGGACTCCTACAATGAGCAGTTCTTC; clone size: -; D gene: TRBD2; J gene: TRBJ2-1; V gene: TRBV19
CDR3 protein: CASSSGQGRTEAFF; CDR3 DNA: TGTGCCAGCAGTTCGGGACAGGGTAGGACTGAAGCTTTCTTT; clone size: -; D gene: TRBD1; J gene: TRBJ1-1; V gene: TRBV6-6
CDR3 protein: CASSQEVEGVEQYF; CDR3 DNA: TGTGCCAGCAGCCAAGAGGTGGAAGGGGTCGAGCAGTACTTC; clone size: -; D gene: -; J gene: TRBJ2-7; V gene: TRBV14
CDR3 protein: CASSPRLAGAYEQYF; CDR3 DNA: TGTGCCAGCAGCCCTAGACTAGCGGGGGCCTACGAGCAGTACTTC; clone size: -; D gene: TRBD2; J gene: TRBJ2-7; V gene: TRBV11-2